The rows below give T cell receptor beta chains drawn from one sample of a study of blood T cells in healthy people across ages. TCRdb passed the 5' RACE reads through MiXCR, listing each CDR3 protein once. The table has about 720,000 distinct CDR3 sequences, over 20% seen once; the top ten hold around 22%. Sequencing was performed on blood. These receptors were obtained from a man between 70 and 80 years old in good health. Each CDR3 is given with its conserved first and last residue. The D gene is left open where the match is weak. A clone size is listed for some rows: how often the clone was seen (once, few, many), or a class if it is expanded.

d_call j_call v_call clone_size cdr3_aa cdr3_nt
TRBD2 TRBJ2-3 TRBV28 . CASSAAGTISDTQYF TGTGCCAGCAGCGCCGCCGGGACTATTTCAGATACGCAGTATTTT
. TRBJ2-3 TRBV27 many CASSFVSGDTQYF TGTGCCAGCAGTTTTGTGTCGGGAGATACGCAGTATTTT
. TRBJ1-2 TRBV29-1 . CSVDADLYGYTF TGCAGCGTTGATGCAGATCTCTATGGCTACACCTTC
. TRBJ2-5 TRBV5-1 . CASSLEIAGETQYF TGCGCCAGCAGCTTGGAAATCGCCGGAGAGACCCAGTACTTC
. TRBJ2-3 TRBV5-1 few CASSLGAAFTDTQYF TGCGCCAGCAGCTTGGGCGCAGCGTTCACAGATACGCAGTATTTT
. TRBJ2-3 TRBV6-6 . CASSYETRSADTQYF TGTGCCAGCAGTTACGAGACTAGGTCAGCAGATACGCAGTATTTT
. TRBJ1-2 TRBV30 few CAHTPQGRNYGYTF TGTGCCCACACGCCCCAGGGACGCAACTATGGCTACACCTTC
TRBD2 TRBJ2-4 TRBV14 . CASSQRLGASGGRDIQYF TGTGCCAGCAGCCAGCGGCTTGGGGCTAGCGGGGGTCGAGACATTCAGTACTTC
. TRBJ1-5 TRBV12-3/TRBV12-4 few CASTDFNQPQHF TGTGCCAGCACGGACTTCAATCAGCCCCAGCATTTT
. TRBJ1-2 TRBV28 few CASSSRTVYGYTF TGTGCCAGCAGTTCCAGGACGGTCTATGGCTACACCTTC
TRBD2 TRBJ2-5 TRBV18 . CASSPSLTSGETQYF TGTGCCAGCTCACCAAGTCTCACTAGCGGGGAGACCCAGTACTTC
. TRBJ1-1 TRBV5-5 . CASSMDPATEAFF TGTGCCAGCAGCATGGACCCGGCGACTGAAGCTTTCTTT
TRBD1 TRBJ2-7 TRBV5-1 . CASSKGQGYEQYF TGCGCCAGCAGCAAGGGACAGGGTTACGAACAGTACTTC
. TRBJ2-3 TRBV5-1 few CASSSTSAYTDTQYF TGCGCCAGCAGCTCAACTAGTGCGTACACAGATACGCAGTATTTT
. TRBJ1-1 TRBV5-4 few CASSFWIGGGNTEAFF TGTGCCAGCAGCTTTTGGATTGGGGGCGGGAACACTGAAGCTTTCTTT
. TRBJ2-1 TRBV3-1 . CASSQGPSSSYNEQLF TGTGCCAGCAGCCAAGGTCCCAGTAGCTCCTACAATGAGCAGCTCTTC
. TRBJ2-3 TRBV18 . CASSPTVADTDTQYF TGTGCCAGCTCACCGACAGTCGCGGACACAGATACGCAGTATTTT
TRBD2 TRBJ2-1 TRBV12-3/TRBV12-4 few CASSLTSGSGVEQFF TGTGCCAGCAGTTTAACTAGCGGGAGCGGGGTTGAGCAGTTCTTC
TRBD1 TRBJ1-2 TRBV4-1 . CASSHPDRAPWDLLLYGYTF TGCGCCAGCAGCCATCCTGACAGGGCCCCCTGGGACCTCTTACTCTATGGCTACACCTTC
. TRBJ1-4 TRBV18 once CASSPRDGHEKLFF TGTGCCAGCTCACCAAGGGACGGACATGAAAAACTGTTTTTT
TRBD1 TRBJ1-2 TRBV14 . CASSPRPRDRGRNGYTF TGTGCCAGCAGCCCAAGACCCCGGGACAGGGGCCGGAATGGCTACACCTTC
. TRBJ1-5 TRBV29-1 once CSVEEGRDQPQHF TGCAGCGTCGAGGAAGGGAGGGATCAGCCCCAGCATTTT
. TRBJ2-2 TRBV5-1 . CASSSRQYLNTGELFF TGCGCCAGCAGCTCTAGACAGTACTTGAACACCGGGGAGCTGTTTTTT
. TRBJ1-4 TRBV29-1 . CSIEGGEKLFF TGCAGCATTGAAGGGGGGGAAAAACTGTTTTTT
TRBD2 TRBJ2-5 TRBV7-2 many CASSPGLAGQETQYF TGTGCCAGCAGCCCTGGACTAGCGGGTCAAGAGACCCAGTACTTC
. TRBJ1-3 TRBV5-6 few CASSNAAGSGNTIYF TGTGCCAGCAGCAACGCGGCTGGGTCTGGAAACACCATATATTTT
TRBD2 TRBJ2-1 TRBV6-5 once CASSLSTSGYNEQFF TGTGCCAGCAGCCTTTCCACTAGCGGGTACAATGAGCAGTTCTTC
. TRBJ1-5 TRBV12-3/TRBV12-4 few CASSLWQANQPQHF TGTGCCAGCAGTTTATGGCAAGCTAATCAGCCCCAGCATTTT
TRBD2 TRBJ2-3 TRBV18 once CASSQRRREADTQYF TGTGCCAGCTCGCAGCGACGGCGGGAGGCCGATACGCAGTATTTT
TRBD2 TRBJ2-1 TRBV29-1 few CSGSSSGGYNEQFF TGCAGCGGTTCTTCTAGCGGGGGATACAATGAGCAGTTCTTC
TRBD2 TRBJ2-7 TRBV6-6 . CASKAGTSIYEQYF TGTGCCAGCAAGGCGGGGACTAGCATATACGAGCAGTACTTC
TRBD2 TRBJ2-3 TRBV20-1 . CSASPGGGGTDTQYF TGCAGTGCTTCGCCGGGGGGAGGTGGCACAGATACGCAGTATTTT
. TRBJ1-5 TRBV6-1 . CASTGTQNQPQHF TGTGCCAGCACGGGGACTCAAAATCAGCCCCAGCATTTT
. TRBJ2-1 TRBV7-9 . CASSPQGRMVNEQFF TGTGCCAGCAGCCCCCAGGGTCGAATGGTCAATGAGCAGTTCTTC
TRBD1 TRBJ2-7 TRBV3-1 . CASSPIRQGSDEQYF TGTGCCAGCAGCCCAATCCGACAGGGGTCGGACGAGCAGTACTTC
TRBD2 TRBJ2-3 TRBV7-7 . CASAQGGSSTDTRYF TGTGCCAGCGCCCAAGGCGGGAGTAGTACAGATACGCGGTATTTT
TRBD1 TRBJ1-3 TRBV12-3/TRBV12-4 few CASRTGAGNTIYF TGTGCCAGCAGGACAGGGGCTGGAAACACCATATATTTT
TRBD2 TRBJ2-7 TRBV20-1 . CSAQPGLLYEQYF TGCAGTGCGCAACCGGGACTACTCTACGAGCAGTACTTC
. TRBJ1-5 TRBV29-1 . CSVGWDGSQPQHF TGCAGCGTTGGTTGGGACGGGTCTCAGCCCCAGCATTTT
. TRBJ2-6 TRBV27 few CASGGSWGISGANVLTF TGTGCCAGCGGGGGATCGTGGGGGATCTCTGGGGCCAACGTCCTGACTTTC
. TRBJ2-3 TRBV10-2 . CASTPLQYF TGCGCCAGCACGCCCCTGCAGTATTTT
. TRBJ2-7 TRBV12-3/TRBV12-4 once CASSFLAYRRTTYEQYF TGTGCCAGCAGTTTTCTGGCTTATCGAAGGACAACCTACGAGCAGTACTTC
. TRBJ2-3 TRBV12-3/TRBV12-4 . CASSNNAASTDTQYF TGTGCCAGCAGTAATAACGCGGCTAGCACAGATACGCAGTATTTT
. TRBJ2-2 TRBV29-1 . CSVGVATNTGELFF TGCAGCGTTGGGGTGGCGACGAACACCGGGGAGCTGTTTTTT
. TRBJ1-1 TRBV3-1 few CASSRRQTTRNTEAFF TGTGCCAGCAGCCGCCGTCAGACGACTAGGAACACTGAAGCTTTCTTT
. TRBJ2-1 TRBV12-3/TRBV12-4 few CASKLWGGFEQFF TGTGCCAGCAAACTTTGGGGGGGCTTCGAGCAGTTCTTC